The rows below give T cell receptor beta chains drawn from one sample of a study of cytomegalovirus exposure and HLA in healthy donors. Assay used: immunoSEQ multiplex PCR; TCRdb lists only in-frame clones, some missing. The sample includes over 200,000 clones, around 73% of them seen just once. Sequenced material: PBMCs. All receptors come from a male donor in good health and CMV-seronegative. CDR3s include the opening cysteine and the closing phenylalanine or tryptophan. A D gene is named only where the DNA matches it firmly. Some rows mark clone size as missing; the rest say once, few, many or name a class of expanded clone.

d_gene | j_gene | abundance | v_gene | CDR3aa | CDR3nt
. | TRBJ2-7 | . | TRBV5-6 | CASSLTFRGHEQYF | TGTGCCAGCAGCCTCACCTTCAGGGGCCACGAGCAGTACTTC
TRBD2 | TRBJ2-5 | . | TRBV30 | CAWSVLAGSGETQYF | TGTGCCTGGAGTGTACTAGCGGGATCTGGGGAGACCCAGTACTTC
. | TRBJ1-6 | . | TRBV5-1 | CASSPGVRVYNSPLHF | TGCGCCAGCAGCCCTGGCGTCAGGGTCTATAATTCACCCCTCCACTTT
. | TRBJ1-1 | . | TRBV7-9 | CASSYGDLNTEAFF | TGTGCCAGCAGCTACGGGGATTTAAACACTGAAGCTTTCTTT
TRBD1 | TRBJ1-1 | . | TRBV14 | CASSLWTGGGNTEAFF | TGTGCCAGCAGTCTTTGGACAGGGGGCGGGAACACTGAAGCTTTCTTT
. | TRBJ1-5 | . | TRBV21-1 | CASSHPRGGSDQPQHF | TGTGCCAGCAGCCACCCGCGGGGGGGATCAGATCAGCCCCAGCATTTT
. | TRBJ1-5 | few | TRBV27 | CASSFAGDQPQHF | TGTGCCAGCAGTTTCGCGGGGGATCAGCCCCAGCATTTT
TRBD1 | TRBJ2-7 | once | TRBV30 | CAWNLGQGKVEQYF | TGTGCCTGGAATTTGGGACAGGGTAAGGTCGAGCAGTACTTC
TRBD2 | TRBJ2-7 | . | TRBV5-1 | CASSLGLAGDEQYF | TGCGCCAGCAGCTTGGGGTTAGCGGGAGACGAGCAGTACTTC
TRBD1 | TRBJ1-1 | . | TRBV29-1 | CSVMTGTEAFF | TGCAGCGTTATGACAGGGACTGAAGCTTTCTTT
TRBD2 | TRBJ2-1 | . | TRBV7-9 | CASSLALSSGRAGFSQFF | TGTGCCAGCAGCTTAGCGCTTTCTAGCGGGAGGGCCGGGTTTTCGCAGTTCTTC